Listed below are T cell receptor beta chains from one sample, sequenced in a study of graft-versus-host responses after intestinal transplantation. Their antigens remain unidentified. Clones were read by immunoSEQ multiplex PCR, and TCRdb kept only the in-frame ones, dropping some. This table holds more than 90,000 clones, around nine tenths found once. The sequencing here drew on unstimulated CD4+ T cells sorted from spleen or lymph node cells, taken before transplant. The receptors come from a human donor who was the organ donor for an intestinal transplant. CDR3s include the opening cysteine and the closing phenylalanine or tryptophan. D genes are given only for firm matches. For some rows the clone size is stated as once, few or many, or as a class when expanded; others skip it.

size,J,D,V,DNA,CDR3
.,TRBJ2-7,TRBD1,TRBV5-1,TGCGCCAGCAGCTTTTGGACAGGGGGCAACTACGAGCAGTACTTC,CASSFWTGGNYEQYF
.,TRBJ2-2,TRBD2,TRBV7-2,TGTGCCAGCAGCTCTCGGACTAGCGGGAACACCGGGGAGCTGTTTTTT,CASSSRTSGNTGELFF
.,TRBJ2-7,.,TRBV15,TGTGCCACCAGCAGAGATCAGGGGAGCTCCTACGAGCAGTACTTC,CATSRDQGSSYEQYF
.,TRBJ2-3,.,TRBV20-1,TGCAGTGGGCAGAGCACAGATACGCAGTATTTT,CSGQSTDTQYF
.,TRBJ2-7,.,TRBV2,TGTGCCAGCAGTGAAGCGCACGTAAGGGGGAGCTACGAGCAGTACTTC,CASSEAHVRGSYEQYF
.,TRBJ2-1,.,TRBV5-1,TGCGCCAGCAGCTTGGAGGCAGGCTACAATGAGCAGTTCTTC,CASSLEAGYNEQFF
once,TRBJ2-3,.,TRBV18,TGTGCCAGCTCACCCCGACAGTCTACTAGCACAGATACGCAGTATTTT,CASSPRQSTSTDTQYF
.,TRBJ2-1,TRBD1,TRBV7-2,TGTGCCAGCAGCTTAGTTACGGGACAGGATGAGCAGTTCTTC,CASSLVTGQDEQFF
.,TRBJ1-1,.,TRBV6-6,TGTGCCAGCAGTTACGACCGGGGCGATACTGAAGCTTTCTTT,CASSYDRGDTEAFF
.,TRBJ1-5,TRBD1,TRBV7-2,TGTGCCAGCAGCTTTTGGGGGACAGGCAATCAGCCCCAGCATTTT,CASSFWGTGNQPQHF
.,TRBJ2-5,TRBD1,TRBV5-4,TGTGCCAGCAGCGACAGGGAAGAGACCCAGTACTTC,CASSDREETQYF
once,TRBJ2-7,.,TRBV5-1,TGCGCCAGCAGCTTGGTTCAGGCCGTTGTTGGGGAGCAGTACTTC,CASSLVQAVVGEQYF
.,TRBJ1-4,TRBD1,TRBV5-1,TGCGCCAGCAGCTTGGGGACAGGGGTAGGGGAAAAACTGTTTTTT,CASSLGTGVGEKLFF
.,TRBJ1-1,TRBD1,TRBV5-1,TGCGCCAGCAGCCACACCGGGACAGGGGACACTGAAGCTTTCTTT,CASSHTGTGDTEAFF
.,TRBJ2-7,TRBD1,TRBV27,TGTGCCAGCAGTTTATCCAAATGGACAGGGCCGGGTGAGCAGTACTTC,CASSLSKWTGPGEQYF
.,TRBJ1-1,.,TRBV4-2,TGTGCCAGCAGCCAAGTACAGGCCCGAGAGGAAGCTTTCTTT,CASSQVQAREEAFF
.,TRBJ1-1,.,TRBV29-1,TGCAGCTTCCGGGGGGCGCCGGGCACTGAAGCTTTCTTT,CSFRGAPGTEAFF
once,TRBJ2-7,.,TRBV2,TGTGCCAGCAGTGAACTCTCCTACGAGCAGTACTTC,CASSELSYEQYF
.,TRBJ2-5,.,TRBV7-9,TGTGCCAGCAGCTTACTCCCGGCGGAGACCCAGTACTTC,CASSLLPAETQYF
.,TRBJ2-1,TRBD1,TRBV6-6,TGTGCCAGCAGTTACCGGACAGGCTGGGATGAGCAGTTCTTC,CASSYRTGWDEQFF
.,TRBJ2-7,.,TRBV10-2,TGCGCCAGCAATCAGTCGCCATGGATGTTCGAGCAGTACTTC,CASNQSPWMFEQYF
.,TRBJ2-1,.,TRBV2,TGTGCCAGCAGTGAACTGGGGATCTATGAGCAGTTCTTC,CASSELGIYEQFF
.,TRBJ2-3,.,TRBV7-2,TGTGCCAGCAGCTTACGGGGAATCAGCACAGATACGCAGTATTTT,CASSLRGISTDTQYF
.,TRBJ1-5,TRBD1,TRBV7-2,TGTGCCAGCAGCTTAATGCAGGGGGCGGGAGATCAGCCCCAGCATTTT,CASSLMQGAGDQPQHF
.,TRBJ1-1,.,TRBV7-9,TGTGCCAGCAGCCCGACGGGGGGGACCAACACTGAAGCTTTCTTT,CASSPTGGTNTEAFF
.,TRBJ2-5,TRBD2,TRBV2,TGTGCCAGCAGGGAGGCCTGGACTAGCGGGAGCTCCGTCCAGACCCAAGAGACCCAGTACTTC,CASREAWTSGSSVQTQETQYF
.,TRBJ2-1,TRBD2,TRBV12-5,TGTGCTAGTGGTTTGTCTTTCAGGGGACTAGCGGCCTACAATGAGCAGTTCTTC,CASGLSFRGLAAYNEQFF
once,TRBJ1-5,.,TRBV6-1,TGTGCCAGCAGTGAAGGGGCCATTCAGCCCCAGCATTTT,CASSEGAIQPQHF
.,TRBJ1-4,TRBD1,TRBV30,TGTGCCTGGAGTGTTCGGGGACAGGGCGGAAAACTGTTTTTT,CAWSVRGQGGKLFF
.,TRBJ1-2,.,TRBV19,TGTGCCAGTAGTATAGATGGTACAGGGAGCCGCTACACCTTC,CASSIDGTGSRYTF
.,TRBJ1-4,.,TRBV5-1,TGCGCCAGCAGCTTGGGCAGTGAAGGGGAAAAACTGTTTTTT,CASSLGSEGEKLFF
.,TRBJ1-2,TRBD1,TRBV19,TGTGCCACTGCCCGCAGGGACAGGGGGCGCCCCTATGGCTACACCTTC,CATARRDRGRPYGYTF
.,TRBJ2-3,TRBD1,TRBV29-1,TGCAGCGTGCGGGACAGGGGACCAGATACGCAGTATTTT,CSVRDRGPDTQYF
.,TRBJ2-7,.,TRBV6-1,TGTGCCAGCAGTGATCACAGCTCCTACGAGCAGTACTTC,CASSDHSSYEQYF
.,TRBJ1-1,.,TRBV5-6,TGTGCCAGCAGCTCCCTTCGAGCTTTCTTT,CASSSLRAFF
.,TRBJ2-5,.,TRBV28,TGTGCCAGCTCTCAGGGGAGGGAGACCCAGTACTTC,CASSQGRETQYF
.,TRBJ1-2,TRBD1,TRBV28,TGTGCCAGCAGTTTATCCGGGACAGCAACAAACTATGGCTACACCTTC,CASSLSGTATNYGYTF
.,TRBJ2-1,TRBD2,TRBV19,TGTGCCAGTCACCTAGCGGGCGTTGAGCAGTTCTTC,CASHLAGVEQFF
.,TRBJ2-7,.,TRBV18,TGTGCCAGCTCTCCTCGGTGGGGGTACGAGCAGTACTTC,CASSPRWGYEQYF
few,TRBJ2-1,TRBD1,TRBV7-6,TGTGCCAGCAGCTTCCCACCGCCTACAGGGGATGAGCAGTTCTTC,CASSFPPPTGDEQFF
.,TRBJ1-1,TRBD1,TRBV5-4,TGTGCCAGCAGCCACCCTGGACAGGGATGGGACACTGAAGCTTTCTTT,CASSHPGQGWDTEAFF
.,TRBJ1-1,.,TRBV11-3,TGTGCCAGCAGCCGGGACGGGATGAACACTGAAGCTTTCTTT,CASSRDGMNTEAFF
.,TRBJ1-1,TRBD1,TRBV5-1,TGCGCCAGCAGCCCGGGACAGGGGGCGCACACTGAAGCTTTCTTT,CASSPGQGAHTEAFF
.,TRBJ2-1,.,TRBV25-1,TGTGCCAGCAGTGAAGCAAGCAATGAGCAGTTCTTC,CASSEASNEQFF
.,TRBJ2-7,.,TRBV13,TGTGCCAGCAGCTTAAACAGGGCTTCCTACGAGCAGTACTTC,CASSLNRASYEQYF
.,TRBJ2-5,.,TRBV2,TGTGCCAGCATTTCGGCAGGGTACCAAGAGACCCAGTACTTC,CASISAGYQETQYF
.,TRBJ1-5,.,TRBV6-6,TGTGCCAGCAGTGTACCAATGGGGCAGGCAAGGGCGCCCCAGCATTTT,CASSVPMGQARAPQHF
.,TRBJ2-1,TRBD2,TRBV29-1,TGCAGCGCATTCAGCGGGATACCCTACAATGAGCAGTTCTTC,CSAFSGIPYNEQFF
.,TRBJ2-7,TRBD2,TRBV4-3,TGCGCCAGCAGCCAAGGGGTAGCGGGTTACTACGAGCAGTACTTC,CASSQGVAGYYEQYF
.,TRBJ2-2,.,TRBV4-1,TGCGCCAGCAGCCGAATCGGCACCGGGGAGCTGTTTTTT,CASSRIGTGELFF
.,TRBJ1-5,.,TRBV28,TGTGCCAGCAGTGGCCGGGGGACGGCTCATCAGCCCCAGCATTTT,CASSGRGTAHQPQHF